One sample yielded the 27 T cell receptor beta chains listed below, sequenced in a study of blood T cell repertoires in COVID-19 (dated by TCRdb to 2020 to 2022). Library preparation employed the immunoSEQ multiplex PCR assay. Held by TCRdb, this immuneACCESS table contains in-frame sequences only and omits some clones. Under half of the omission traces to an unresolved V gene where checked; the cause of the rest is unknown. The sample data list roughly 240,000 clones, and 85% to 90% of these were observed just once. In total, the top ten clones hold less than 4.5% of the sample. The specimen was peripheral blood. All receptors derive from a man younger than 35 with active or convalescent COVID-19.

The V gene is TRBV24-1, the J gene TRBJ2-7; D is perhaps TRBD2 (6 bases). Germline values: CDR1 KGHDR, CDR2 SFDVKD. Trimming shortened V by 2 bases and J by 3 bases, and 13 bases separated the two germline ends. CDR3 length: 15 residues. CDR3 in DNA: TGTGCCACCAGTGATTCGGGAGACAAATACTACGAGCAGTACTTC. As protein: CATSDSGDKYYEQYF.

This sequence joins TRBV19 and TRBJ2-1; possibly TRBD2 for D (5 bases). The V end lost 5 bases, the J end lost 7 bases, and 21 bases lay between the germline ends. Germline V gene lookup returns CDR1 LNHDA and CDR2 SQIVND (reference sequence). This CDR3 has 16 residues. This CDR3 reads CASSPSGRETGNEQFF. DNA for the CDR3: TGTGCCAGTAGTCCCTCCGGTAGGGAGACGGGGAATGAGCAGTTCTTC. The full variable domain, completed using reference TRBV19 and TRBJ2-1, is DGGITQSPKYLFRKEGQNVTLSCEQNLNHDAMYWYRQDPGQGLRLIYYSQIVNDFQKGDIAEGYSVSREKKESFPLTVTSAQKNPTAFYLCASSPSGRETGNEQFFGPGTRLTVL.

Regarding this clone: Other DNA sequences of this sample code for an identical CDR3. The chain joins TRBV19 to TRBJ2-3; 8 positions match TRBD2. V trimming: 3 bases; J trimming: 0 bases; junction bases outside the gene matches: 2. Germline V gene data show CDR1 as LNHDA and CDR2 as SQIVND (reference sequence). CDR3 length: 15 amino acids. CDR3 bases: TGTGCCAGTAGTATTGTAGCGGGGAGCACAGATACGCAGTATTTT. It yields the protein CASSIVAGSTDTQYF. Together with reference TRBV19 and TRBJ2-3, the CDR3 gives the full variable domain: DGGITQSPKYLFRKEGQNVTLSCEQNLNHDAMYWYRQDPGQGLRLIYYSQIVNDFQKGDIAEGYSVSREKKESFPLTVTSAQKNPTAFYLCASSIVAGSTDTQYFGPGTRLTVL.

This clone was recorded only once. The chain recombines TRBV2 with TRBJ2-7, with 8 bases aligning to TRBD2. Germline loops: CDR1 SNHLY, CDR2 FYNNEI. With V trimmed by 7 bases and J by 6 bases, 5 bases remained unmatched. The CDR3 sequence is 12 residues long. CDR3 DNA sequence: TGTGCCAGCAAGCCGGGAGGGGCCGAGCAGTACTTC. Protein product: CASKPGGAEQYF.

The table lists this clone with a few counts. The V and J genes are TRBV6-1 and TRBJ1-5; 9 nucleotides align to TRBD1. V dropped 4 bases and J dropped 0; count of bases not matched to a gene: 7. The germline gives CDR1 MNHNS, CDR2 SASEGT. The CDR3 covers 17 residues. The CDR3: CASSGQGGSYSNQPQHF. For the CDR3, the DNA is TGTGCCAGCAGTGGACAGGGGGGAAGTTATAGCAATCAGCCCCAGCATTTT.

V gene TRBV6-1 combines with J gene TRBJ2-2; D unclear. V was shortened by 1 base and J by 4 bases, with 16 bases between the two germline ends. This CDR3 is 17 amino acids long. Germline CDR1 reads MNHNS; CDR2 reads SASEGT. The CDR3 coding sequence is TGTGCCAGCAGTGAAGTCGAGGCAGACGTAGTCACCGGGGAGCTGTTTTTT. Encoded protein: CASSEVEADVVTGELFF.

This chain joins TRBV3-1 (or the pseudogene TRBV3-2) and TRBJ2-3; D is uncertain. Trimming took 6 bases from V and 2 from J, leaving 9 bases between them. This CDR3 contains 13 residues. CDR1 and CDR2 from the germline V gene are LGHDT and YNNKEL (reference sequence). The CDR3 DNA is TGTGCCAGCAGTTTCGAGCACACAGATACGCAGTATTTT. Its translation: CASSFEHTDTQYF.

This chain connects TRBV3-1 (or the pseudogene TRBV3-2) to TRBJ2-2, with a tentative D call TRBD2 (5 bases). The V gene's germline CDR1 is LGHDT and CDR2 YNNKEL (reference sequence). V gave up 4 bases and J gave up 5 bases, with 17 bases separating them. This CDR3 is built from 16 residues. CDR3 region: CASSPRLGSGTGELFF. CDR3 DNA sequence: TGTGCCAGCAGCCCCCGTTTGGGGAGCGGAACCGGGGAGCTGTTTTTT.

V and J are TRBV2 and TRBJ1-2; the D is unclear. Germline V CDR1 and CDR2: SNHLY, FYNNEI. Between the trimmed V and J ends, which lost 7 bases and 4 bases, there was a span of 7 bases. The CDR3 extends over 11 amino acids. The CDR3 loop reads CASNSRYGYTF. CDR3 nucleotides: TGTGCCAGCAACAGCCGCTATGGCTACACCTTC.

V and J are TRBV5-1 and TRBJ2-7; TRBD2 aligns across 9 bases. The V gene's germline CDR1 is SGHRS and CDR2 YFSETQ. The CDR3 is 14 residues long. The junction had 3 bases not matched to a gene; V was cut back by 0 bases and J by 5 bases. CDR3 DNA: TGCGCCAGCAGCTTGGAGGGGACTAGCAACGAGCAGTACTTC. Protein sequence: CASSLEGTSNEQYF.

The gene calls are TRBV4-1 and TRBJ1-1; D is possibly TRBD1 (5 bases). The CDR3 runs 14 residues. The germline CDR1 and CDR2 sequences are MGHRA and YSYEKL. With 7 bases removed from V and 4 bases from J, the gap between germline ends came to 16 bases. CDR3 protein: CASTSTDVSTEAFF. CDR3 coding DNA: TGCGCCAGCACCTCGACAGACGTGAGCACTGAAGCTTTCTTT.

Regarding this clone: This same CDR3 is encoded by further DNA sequences in the sample. The gene calls are TRBV19 and TRBJ2-2, with a tentative D call TRBD1 (6 bases). Germline CDR1 and CDR2: LNHDA and SQIVND (reference sequence). With 8 bases removed from V and 2 bases from J, the gap between germline ends came to 9 bases. This CDR3 is built from 13 residues. DNA of the CDR3: TGTGCCAGTTCACAGGGAAACACCGGGGAGCTGTTTTTT. It translates to CASSQGNTGELFF. The entire variable domain, with the rest obtained from reference TRBV19 and TRBJ2-2, is as follows: DGGITQSPKYLFRKEGQNVTLSCEQNLNHDAMYWYRQDPGQGLRLIYYSQIVNDFQKGDIAEGYSVSREKKESFPLTVTSAQKNPTAFYLCASSQGNTGELFFGEGSRLTVL.

The chain uses TRBV28 and TRBJ1-2; tentative D call: TRBD1 (5 bases). This CDR3 has 14 residues. Trimming removed 2 bases from V and 7 bases from J, with 14 bases in between. Germline values: CDR1 MDHEN, CDR2 SYDVKM. The CDR3 region is CASSLEGVGGGYTF. Here the CDR3 DNA reads TGTGCCAGCAGTTTAGAAGGGGTTGGTGGTGGCTACACCTTC.

The chain couples TRBV19 to TRBJ1-1, with 7 positions matching TRBD1. Germline V gene sequence: CDR1 LNHDA, CDR2 SQIVND (reference sequence). Losses at the gene ends were 5 bases for V and 1 base for J; bases not matched to a gene: 10. This CDR3 comprises 16 residues. The CDR3 DNA reads as TGTGCCAGTAGTTCGAACAGGGGACCGACGAACACTGAAGCTTTCTTT. It encodes CASSSNRGPTNTEAFF. The full variable domain, in which reference TRBV19 and TRBJ1-1 provide the parts outside the CDR3, is DGGITQSPKYLFRKEGQNVTLSCEQNLNHDAMYWYRQDPGQGLRLIYYSQIVNDFQKGDIAEGYSVSREKKESFPLTVTSAQKNPTAFYLCASSSNRGPTNTEAFFGQGTRLTVV.

This clone was recorded only once. The junction differs from germline at one of its ends, possibly a read error. Within the sample, other DNA sequences also encode this same CDR3. V is TRBV18 and J is TRBJ2-6; tentatively, D is TRBD1 (5 bases). The CDR3 is 17 amino acids. Germline V lookup: CDR1 KGHSH, CDR2 LQKENI. The CDR3 DNA is TGTGCCAGCTCACCACCGAGCGTGAGCTCTGGGGCTAACGTCCTGACTTTC. Its protein product is CASSPPSVSSGANVLTF. The variable domain in full, completed from reference TRBV18 and TRBJ2-6, reads NAGVMQNPRHLVRRRGQEARLRCSPMKGHSHVYWYRQLPEEGLKFMVYLQKENIIDESGMPKERFSAEFPKEGPSILRIQQVVRGDSAAYFCASSPPSVSSGANVLTFGAGSRLTVL.

The chain recombines TRBV30 with TRBJ1-2; TRBD1 matches at 8 bases. The CDR3 covers 12 residues. V lost 5 bases and J lost 8; bases outside the gene matches: 7. Per germline, CDR1 GTSNPN and CDR2 SVGIG (reference sequence). The CDR3 coding sequence is TGTGCCTGGGGGGCAGGGGGCGCGGGCTACACCTTC. This encodes CAWGAGGAGYTF.

The chain couples TRBV7-2 to TRBJ1-3; TRBD1 might be the D (5 bases). Trimming stripped 5 bases from V and 6 bases from J, with 20 bases between. The CDR3 is made up of 16 amino acids. The germline gives CDR1 SGHTA, CDR2 FQGNSA. The CDR3 protein is CASSPPGQGGQNTIYF. Written as DNA, the CDR3 is TGTGCCAGCAGCCCCCCGGGGCAGGGAGGACAAAACACCATATATTTT.

The chain combines TRBV19 with TRBJ2-5; 10 bases align to TRBD1. This CDR3 has 15 amino acids. The V segment lost 5 bases and the J segment 4 bases; nucleotides outside the gene matches: 7. Germline V CDR1 and CDR2: LNHDA, SQIVND (reference sequence). The DNA of the CDR3 is TGTGCCAGTAGTCCGCGGACAGGGGGTGGAGAGACCCAGTACTTC. It encodes CASSPRTGGGETQYF.

The chain employs TRBV10-1 and TRBJ2-1, with 8 bases lining up with TRBD2. Germline V gene data show CDR1 as WNHNN and CDR2 as SYGVQD (reference sequence). Germline trimming cut 5 bases from V and 2 bases from J; bases unmatched to any gene: 8. The CDR3 runs to 16 residues. CDR3 in DNA: TGCGCCAGCAGTTTAAACCGGGGGGGACCCTACAATGAGCAGTTCTTC. It codes for CASSLNRGGPYNEQFF.

The chain combines TRBV30 with TRBJ2-2, with TRBD2 as a possible D gene (6 bases). Germline assignment: CDR1 GTSNPN and CDR2 SVGIG (reference sequence). Trimming took 5 bases from V and 4 from J, leaving 20 bases between them. The CDR3 extends over 16 amino acids. The CDR3 loop reads CAWGQSPGLTTGELFF. CDR3 bases: TGTGCCTGGGGGCAGTCCCCGGGACTCACCACCGGGGAGCTGTTTTTT. The full variable domain, with the rest looked up from reference TRBV30 and TRBJ2-2, is SQTIHQWPATLVQPVGSPLSLECTVEGTSNPNLYWYRQAAGRGLQLLFYSVGIGQISSEVPQNLSASRPQDRQFILSSKKLLLSDSGFYLCAWGQSPGLTTGELFFGEGSRLTVL.

The chain recombines TRBV7-3 with TRBJ2-1, with D possibly TRBD1 on 6 matching bases. The germline V gene encodes CDR1 SGHTA and CDR2 FQGTGA. This CDR3 is built from 17 residues. The V end lost 2 bases, the J end lost 10 bases, and 24 bases lay between the germline ends. CDR3 region: CASSLPQGNSLKTEQFF. The CDR3 bases are TGTGCCAGCAGCTTACCCCAGGGGAACAGCCTAAAAACCGAGCAGTTCTTC.

The V call is TRBV19, the J call TRBJ1-5; D ambiguous. CDR1 and CDR2 from the germline V gene are LNHDA and SQIVND (reference sequence). The CDR3 length is 19 residues. V lost 4 bases to trimming and J lost 0 bases, with 22 bases between them. In DNA form, the CDR3 reads TGTGCCAGTAGTAAATTCGGTGAACAGACACAGTATAGCAATCAGCCCCAGCATTTT. Its translation: CASSKFGEQTQYSNQPQHF.

CDR3: CAIGDRPDTAGYTF. DNA of the CDR3: TGTGCCATCGGGGACAGGCCCGATACTGCCGGCTACACCTTC. The rearrangement uses TRBV10-3 and TRBJ1-2; 8 nucleotides agree with TRBD1. V shed 8 bases, J shed 8 bases, and the junction held 13 bases outside the gene matches. The germline CDR1 and CDR2 sequences are ENHRY and SYGVKD. The CDR3 extends over 14 amino acids.

This clone was detected a few times. The V and J genes are TRBV28 and TRBJ1-4; weak D call: TRBD1 (6 bases). V was trimmed by 2 bases and J by 0 bases, leaving 7 bases between them. The germline gives CDR1 MDHEN, CDR2 SYDVKM. The CDR3 spans 15 residues. This chain's CDR3 is CASSLTGSTNEKLFF. The CDR3 region has the DNA TGTGCCAGCAGTTTAACAGGGTCAACTAATGAAAAACTGTTTTTT.

This rearrangement joins TRBV19 to TRBJ2-4; 8 bases are shared with TRBD1. Germline CDR1 and CDR2: LNHDA and SQIVND (reference sequence). The CDR3 contains 15 residues. With V trimmed by 2 bases and J by 6 bases, 6 bases remained unmatched. CDR3 coding DNA: TGTGCCAGTAGTATAAAGGACAGGGTGGGAAACATTCAGTACTTC. Translation: CASSIKDRVGNIQYF.

V and J are TRBV15 and TRBJ1-5; D perhaps matches TRBD1 (5 bases). The germline V and J ends were trimmed by 3 bases and 5 bases, with 14 bases remaining between them. This CDR3 is built from 15 residues. CDR1 LNHNV and CDR2 YYDKDF come from the germline V gene (reference sequence). This chain's CDR3 is CATSRILGDYQPQHF. The CDR3 nucleotides are TGTGCCACCAGCAGGATCCTAGGGGATTATCAGCCCCAGCATTTT.

DNA for the CDR3: TGTGCCAGCAGTCCCCTTTCTGACACTGAAGCTTTCTTT. This sequence encodes CASSPLSDTEAFF. This chain uses TRBV3-1 (or the pseudogene TRBV3-2) with TRBJ1-1, with D hard to call. The CDR3 is 13 residues long. Trimming cost V 6 bases and J 3 bases, with 11 bases left between them. Germline CDR1 is LGHDT and CDR2 is YNNKEL (reference sequence).